What follows describes a single TCR beta chain. Between the trimmed V and J ends, which lost 7 bases and 2 bases, there was a span of 13 bases. The CDR3 runs to 14 residues. Generated by immunoSEQ multiplex PCR, the TCRdb table keeps only in-frame clones and is missing some. The sample lists over 130,000 clones, over 65% seen once, with roughly 17% in the top ten. This specimen comes from a study of blood T cell repertoires in COVID-19. This clonotype was obtained from a man in his fifties or sixties with acute or convalescent COVID-19. This sequence joins TRBV23-1 and TRBJ2-3, with D unclear. TRBV23-1 is an ORF for which the function is uncertain. Sequencing used peripheral blood. In nucleotides, the CDR3 is TGCGCCAGCACCGAAATCGACATCACAGATACGCAGTATTTT. Its translation is CASTEIDITDTQYF.